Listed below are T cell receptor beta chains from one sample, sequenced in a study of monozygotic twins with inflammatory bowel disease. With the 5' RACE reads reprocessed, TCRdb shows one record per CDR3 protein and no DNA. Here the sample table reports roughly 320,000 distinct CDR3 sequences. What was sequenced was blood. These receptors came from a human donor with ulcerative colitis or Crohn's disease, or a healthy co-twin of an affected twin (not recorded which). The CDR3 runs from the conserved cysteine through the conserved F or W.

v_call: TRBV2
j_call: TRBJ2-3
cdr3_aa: CASSAETDTQYF

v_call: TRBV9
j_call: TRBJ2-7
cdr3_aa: CASGSGTSYEQYF

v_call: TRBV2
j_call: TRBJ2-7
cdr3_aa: CASSESLAGGYEQYF

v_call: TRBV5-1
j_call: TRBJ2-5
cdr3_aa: CASSFPSGGGFQETQYF

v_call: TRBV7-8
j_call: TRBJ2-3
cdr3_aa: CASSPGTGEGGTQYF

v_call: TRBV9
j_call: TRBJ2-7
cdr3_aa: CASSVDAGGSYEQYF

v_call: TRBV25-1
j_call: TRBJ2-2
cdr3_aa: CASSDGVTSDTGELFF

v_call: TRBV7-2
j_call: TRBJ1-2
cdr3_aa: CASSLDRGDYGYTF

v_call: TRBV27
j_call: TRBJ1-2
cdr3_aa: CASSSKNRGFNYGYTF

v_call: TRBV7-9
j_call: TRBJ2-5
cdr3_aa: CASSRGTATGETQYF

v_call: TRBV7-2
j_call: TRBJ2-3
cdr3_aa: CASSRDYGTDTQYF

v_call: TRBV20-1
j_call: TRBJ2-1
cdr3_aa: CSARDGGKQFF

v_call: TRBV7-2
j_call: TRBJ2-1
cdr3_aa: CASSLGGPGGEQFF

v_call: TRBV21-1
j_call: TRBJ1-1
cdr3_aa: CASSKRDRRRGTEAFF

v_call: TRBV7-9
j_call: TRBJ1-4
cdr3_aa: CASSLPKGGSGNEKLFF

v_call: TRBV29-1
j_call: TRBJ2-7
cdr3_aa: CSVSDGSYEQYF

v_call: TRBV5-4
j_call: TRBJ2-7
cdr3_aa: CASSLSAGLYEQYF

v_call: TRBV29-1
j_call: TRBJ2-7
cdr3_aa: CSVVGDTSYEQYF

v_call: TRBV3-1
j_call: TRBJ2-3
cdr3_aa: CASSLSLARDTQYF

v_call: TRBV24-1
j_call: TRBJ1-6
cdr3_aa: CATSEQVPGSPLHF

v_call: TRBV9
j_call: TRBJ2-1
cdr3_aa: CASSVDGGVYNEQFF

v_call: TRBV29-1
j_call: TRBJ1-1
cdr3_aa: CSVVSDTRYLNTEAFF

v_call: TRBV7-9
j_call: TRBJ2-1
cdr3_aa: CASRALAGGDNEQFF

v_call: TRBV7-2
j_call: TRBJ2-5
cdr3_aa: CASSLGQGFGETQYF

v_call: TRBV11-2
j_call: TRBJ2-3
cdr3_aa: CASSPGPLAIEYF

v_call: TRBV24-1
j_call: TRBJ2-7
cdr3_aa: CATSDPVSSSRQYF

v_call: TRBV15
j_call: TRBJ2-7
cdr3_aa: CATSSKGATGKYEQYF

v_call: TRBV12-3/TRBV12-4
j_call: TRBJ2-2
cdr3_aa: CASSLSGQGKGGELFF

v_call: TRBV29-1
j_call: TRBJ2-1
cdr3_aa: CSFGFSYNEQFF

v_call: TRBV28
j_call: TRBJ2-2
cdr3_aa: CASSLRTYNTGELFF

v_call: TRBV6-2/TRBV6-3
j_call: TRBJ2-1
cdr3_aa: CASNRDRAISNAYNEQFF

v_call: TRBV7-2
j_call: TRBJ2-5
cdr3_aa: CASSLGGLAGAETQYF

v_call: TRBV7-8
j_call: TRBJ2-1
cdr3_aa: CASILLQSGSLDEQFF

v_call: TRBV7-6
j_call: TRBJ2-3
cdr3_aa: CASSSGQALTDTQYF

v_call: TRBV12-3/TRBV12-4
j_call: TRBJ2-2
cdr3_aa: CASSPTSPGELFF

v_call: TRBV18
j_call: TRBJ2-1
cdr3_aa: CASSTGTRSFDEQFF

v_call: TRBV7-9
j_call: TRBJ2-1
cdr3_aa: CASSAPAGTSYNEQFF

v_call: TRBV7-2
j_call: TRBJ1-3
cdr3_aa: CASSPTGGNTIYF

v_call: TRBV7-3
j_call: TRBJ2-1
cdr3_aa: CASSLGGGARNNEQFF

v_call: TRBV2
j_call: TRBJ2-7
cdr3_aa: CASSVTGGLPYEQYF

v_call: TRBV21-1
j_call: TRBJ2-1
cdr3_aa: CASSTIPGSWNNELFF

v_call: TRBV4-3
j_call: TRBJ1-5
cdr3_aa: CASSQDSGQGYQPQHF

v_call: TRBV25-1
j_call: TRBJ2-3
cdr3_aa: CASSRRITDTQYF

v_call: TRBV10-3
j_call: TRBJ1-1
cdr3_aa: CAISVLAPNTEAFF

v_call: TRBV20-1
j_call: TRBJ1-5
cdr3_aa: CSARPTDWSNQPQHF

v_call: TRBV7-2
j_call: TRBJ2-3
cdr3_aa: CASSFGGKSDTQYF

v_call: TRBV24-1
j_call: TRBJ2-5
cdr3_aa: CATHDSFETQYF

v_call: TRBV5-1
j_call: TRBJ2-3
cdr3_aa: CASSLPDSTDTQYF

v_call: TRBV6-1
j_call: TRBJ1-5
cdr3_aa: CASSRFGGDSNQPQHF